This TCR beta chain was observed in a study of T cells in Graves' hyperthyroidism and ophthalmopathy. Study context: Blood was drawn when the patient was first diagnosed and still untreated.

Amplification targeted TCR beta CDR3 regions from RNA transcripts. HTBI primers were used for first-round RT-PCR of the TCR CDR3. Using its own MiXCR run on the multiplex PCR reads, TCRdb lists one record per CDR3 protein. The repertoire has over 700,000 distinct CDR3 sequences, roughly 32% of them found once; the top ten carry 31%. Worth noting for this clonotype: One junction end disagrees with the germline gene, perhaps due to a read error.

The CDR3 contains 16 residues. CDR1 and CDR2 from the germline V gene are SGHKS and YYEKEE (reference sequence). The sample was blood. The receptor comes from a middle-aged woman with Graves' hyperthyroidism. This rearrangement joins TRBV5-5 to TRBJ1-4, with 8 bases that match TRBD1. CDR3 DNA: TGCGCCAGCAGCTCAGAACCGGGACAGGTTAATGAAAAACTGTTTTTT. Amino acid sequence: CASSSEPGQVNEKLFF.